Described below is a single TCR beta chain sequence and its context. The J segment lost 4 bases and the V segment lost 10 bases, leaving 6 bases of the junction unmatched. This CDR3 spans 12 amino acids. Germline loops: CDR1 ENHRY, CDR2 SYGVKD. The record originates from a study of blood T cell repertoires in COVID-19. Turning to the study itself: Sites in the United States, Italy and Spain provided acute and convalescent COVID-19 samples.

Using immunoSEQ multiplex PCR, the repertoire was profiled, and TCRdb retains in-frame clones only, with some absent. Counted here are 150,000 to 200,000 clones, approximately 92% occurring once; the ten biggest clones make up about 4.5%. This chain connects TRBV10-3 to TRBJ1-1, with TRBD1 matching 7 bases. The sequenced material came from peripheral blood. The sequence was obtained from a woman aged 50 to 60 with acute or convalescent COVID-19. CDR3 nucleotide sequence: TGTGCCACCTCCGGGACAGCCACTGAAGCTTTCTTT. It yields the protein CATSGTATEAFF.